Below are 19 T cell receptor beta chains sequenced from a single sample in a study of shared clonotypes between healthy human individuals. Assay: immunoSEQ multiplex PCR; the TCRdb copy retains only in-frame clones and omits some. This sample has some 2,500,000 clones, with approximately 94% found just once. Sample: naive CD4+ T cells from PBMCs. The subset was: CD45RA+ positively selected. These TCRs come from a man aged 18 to 29 in good health. Some clones in this sample may be carry-over from other donors' samples.

The V and J genes are TRBV9 and TRBJ1-1; 7 bases agree with TRBD1. The V gene end was trimmed by 4 bases and the J gene end by 5 bases; junction bases not matched to a gene: 11. Germline CDR1 is SGDLS and CDR2 is YYNGEE. This CDR3 has 15 residues. The DNA of the CDR3 is TGTGCCAGCAGCCCCCAGGGGGGCCAGGGGACTGAAGCTTTCTTT. Translating it yields CASSPQGGQGTEAFF.

V is TRBV7-2 and J is TRBJ1-5; D might be TRBD1 (5 bases). Trimming pared 2 bases from V and 5 bases from J, leaving 16 bases between. Germline V gene sequence: CDR1 SGHTA, CDR2 FQGNSA. There are 16 residues in the CDR3. CDR3 amino acids: CASSLLGLPSHQPQHF. As DNA, the CDR3 is TGTGCCAGCAGCTTATTGGGACTCCCCTCGCATCAGCCCCAGCATTTT.

The gene calls are TRBV2 and TRBJ2-1; D possibly corresponds to TRBD2 (5 bases). V lost 2 bases to trimming and J lost 5 bases, with 16 bases between them. CDR1 and CDR2 (germline): SNHLY, FYNNEI. The CDR3 contains 16 residues. The CDR3 region is CASSEFVGELNNEQFF. The CDR3, as DNA: TGTGCCAGCAGTGAATTCGTGGGAGAGCTCAACAATGAGCAGTTCTTC.

This chain uses TRBV23-1 with TRBJ2-1; D is unresolved. TRBV23-1 belongs to the ORF category, with a function that is uncertain. V was clipped by 5 bases and J by 10 bases, with 18 bases between them. There are 14 residues in the CDR3. The chain's CDR3 is CASSKPLPPGEQFF. The DNA for the CDR3 is TGCGCCAGCAGTAAACCTCTTCCCCCCGGGGAGCAGTTCTTC.

CDR3 DNA sequence: TGTGCCAGCAGCTTGGGTGGGACAGCCCGGGGGAACACCGGGGAGCTGTTTTTT. Translated: CASSLGGTARGNTGELFF. This rearrangement joins TRBV5-4 to TRBJ2-2; 7 positions agree with TRBD1. Germline V lookup: CDR1 SGHNT, CDR2 YYREEE (reference sequence). The J segment lost 1 base and the V segment lost 0 bases, leaving 9 bases of the junction unmatched. The CDR3 length is 18 residues.

The chain joins TRBV2 to TRBJ1-4; D might be TRBD1 (6 bases). CDR1 is SNHLY, CDR2 FYNNEI, per germline. CDR3 length: 12 residues. V was shortened by 5 bases and J by 8 bases, with 9 bases between the two germline ends. CDR3 nucleotide sequence: TGTGCCAGCAGTAGAGGGGGAGAAAAACTGTTTTTT. As protein: CASSRGGEKLFF. Using reference TRBV2 and TRBJ1-4 for the parts outside the CDR3, the full variable domain is EPEVTQTPSHQVTQMGQEVILRCVPISNHLYFYWYRQILGQKVEFLVSFYNNEISEKSEIFDDQFSVERPDGSNFTLKIRSTKLEDSAMYFCASSRGGEKLFFGSGTQLSVL.

The sample holds one count of this clone. The rearrangement links TRBV2 to TRBJ2-1, with TRBD2 matching over 11 bases. The V and J ends lost 4 bases and 6 bases, in that order; junction bases with no gene match: 8. Per germline, CDR1 SNHLY and CDR2 FYNNEI. The CDR3 consists of 16 residues. CDR3 in DNA: TGTGCCAGCAGTGCGTTAGCGGGAGGGAAAATCAATGAGCAGTTCTTC. The encoded protein is CASSALAGGKINEQFF.

The chain recombines TRBV6-1 with TRBJ2-1; D not certain. Germline values: CDR1 MNHNS, CDR2 SASEGT. This CDR3 is 13 amino acids long. V gave up 10 bases and J gave up 0 bases, with 10 bases separating them. The CDR3 DNA reads as TGTGCCATCGGTCCTTACTCCTACAATGAGCAGTTCTTC. Its translation is CAIGPYSYNEQFF.

The chain carries TRBV5-1 and TRBJ1-1; tentative D call: TRBD1 (6 bases). Trimming left V 7 bases short and J 7 bases short, with 20 bases between. The CDR3 loop spans 14 amino acids. Germline CDR1 is SGHRS and CDR2 is YFSETQ. The CDR3 loop is CASYQQGGANEAFF. In DNA form, the CDR3 reads TGCGCCAGCTATCAACAAGGGGGGGCGAATGAAGCTTTCTTT.

This clone was found once. The V gene is TRBV19, the J gene TRBJ1-5, with D hard to call. The CDR3 has 13 amino acids. Looked up from germline, CDR1 is LNHDA and CDR2 is SQIVND (reference sequence). With 1 base removed from V and 3 bases from J, the gap between germline ends came to 4 bases. DNA of the CDR3: TGTGCCAGTAGTATAGTATTCAATCAGCCCCAGCATTTT. It translates to CASSIVFNQPQHF.

This chain joins TRBV6-1 and TRBJ2-5; D remains ambiguous. Germline V gives CDR1 MNHNS, CDR2 SASEGT. Trimming cost V 7 bases and J 9 bases, with 18 bases left between them. This CDR3 contains 13 residues. The DNA of the CDR3 is TGTGCCAGCAACAACCGGCCCCTTCAGGCCCAGTACTTC. It encodes CASNNRPLQAQYF.

The chain recombines TRBV28 with TRBJ1-1, with D tentatively TRBD1 (6 bases). The CDR3 is 14 amino acids. Germline CDR1 reads MDHEN; CDR2 reads SYDVKM. The ends were cut back, 7 bases at V and 0 bases at J, with 12 bases in the middle. CDR3 residues: CASKRGGVNTEAFF. The CDR3 DNA reads as TGTGCCAGCAAAAGAGGGGGAGTGAACACTGAAGCTTTCTTT.

The chain employs TRBV2 and TRBJ2-7; D not resolved. Trimming removed 5 bases at V and 8 bases at J, with 13 bases between. The CDR3 consists of 12 residues. CDR1 is SNHLY, CDR2 FYNNEI, per germline. CDR3 residues: CASSLNSRKQYF. The CDR3 DNA sequence: TGTGCCAGCAGTTTGAATAGTCGGAAGCAGTACTTC.

The chain couples TRBV6-5 to TRBJ2-1; D may be TRBD1 or TRBD2 (5 bases each). Trimming took 7 bases from V and 0 from J, leaving 13 bases between them. Germline CDR1 MNHEY, CDR2 SVGAGI. This CDR3 has 15 amino acids. The DNA of the CDR3 is TGTGCCAGCAAGAGGGACGCGAGCTCCTACAATGAGCAGTTCTTC. The encoded protein is CASKRDASSYNEQFF.

CDR3 sequence (DNA): TGTGCCAGCAGCGCCAGTCTTAGGCCGAATCAGCCCCAGCATTTT. Its protein is CASSASLRPNQPQHF. The V call is TRBV9, the J call TRBJ1-5; D remains ambiguous. The CDR3 is 15 amino acids. Germline V gene lookup returns CDR1 SGDLS and CDR2 YYNGEE. The germline V and J ends were trimmed by 3 bases and 4 bases, with 14 bases remaining between them. The full variable domain, with the rest looked up from reference TRBV9 and TRBJ1-5, is DSGVTQTPKHLITATGQRVTLRCSPRSGDLSVYWYQQSLDQGLQFLIQYYNGEERAKGNILERFSAQQFPDLHSELNLSSLELGDSALYFCASSASLRPNQPQHFGDGTRLSIL.

There are a few counts of this clone. Additional DNA sequences in this sample encode the identical CDR3. The V and J genes are TRBV29-1 and TRBJ2-3, with no clear D. Trimming removed 2 bases from V and 1 base from J, with 7 bases in between. The CDR3 extends over 13 amino acids. From germline, CDR1 is SQVTM and CDR2 ANQGSEA. The CDR3 nucleotides are TGCAGCGTTGAATCACCAGGCACAGATACGCAGTATTTT. It is translated as CSVESPGTDTQYF.

Written as DNA, the CDR3 is TGTGCCAGCTCCCGCCAGGCTAGCGGATACAATGAGCAGTTCTTC. Translated: CASSRQASGYNEQFF. The J gene is TRBJ2-1, the V gene TRBV28; TRBD2 aligns across 7 bases. Germline CDR1 reads MDHEN; CDR2 reads SYDVKM. The junction had 11 bases not matched to a gene; V was cut back by 8 bases and J by 4 bases. The CDR3 is 15 residues long.

This clone is a singleton in its sample. The rearrangement uses TRBV7-8 and TRBJ2-1; D perhaps matches TRBD2 (6 bases). The CDR3 covers 18 residues. The germline V gene has CDR1 SGHVS and CDR2 FQNEAQ. Trimming took off 2 bases at V and 2 bases at J, with 19 bases between the two ends. The CDR3 DNA follows: TGTGCCAGCAGCTTATATCCTAGGGGCCTAGCGACCTACAATGAGCAGTTCTTC. It specifies CASSLYPRGLATYNEQFF.

The CDR3 region has the DNA TGTGCCAGCACCCACACCGGGGGTGGGACAGGGAACACCGGGGAGCTGTTTTTT. Translating gives CASTHTGGGTGNTGELFF. This chain uses TRBV7-9 with TRBJ2-2; TRBD1 agrees at 8 bases. V trimming: 7 bases; J trimming: 1 base; junction bases outside the gene matches: 14. The CDR3 has 18 residues. Germline V lookup: CDR1 SEHNR, CDR2 FQNEAQ (reference sequence).